This T cell receptor (beta chain) was found in a study of T-cell reconstitution after alpha-beta-depleted transplantation in children. General study results and limits: In patients about two months after transplant, alpha-beta T cells reportedly arose from several hundred expanded graft clones. T-cell numbers and diversity one year post-transplant derived largely from freshly generated T cells.

This clonotype was counted many times. Its matching antigen is unknown. Researchers prepared the TCRbeta library using unique molecular identifiers, the study reports. TCRdb recomputed calls from the PCR reads with MiXCR, one row per CDR3 protein. The table lists around 300,000 distinct CDR3 sequences, just over 7.5% of them singletons. Here the sequenced sample was peripheral blood, taken 360 days after TCRalphabeta/CD19-depleted stem cell transplant. The receptor was derived from a female patient aged 2 to 10 who had a stem cell transplant for Fanconi anemia, so the T cells may come from the graft donor.

The CDR3: CASSLIQASAFYEQYF. The DNA of the CDR3 is TGTGCCAGCAGTTTAATCCAGGCTAGCGCTTTCTACGAGCAGTACTTC. The rearrangement joins TRBV28 to TRBJ2-7; a possible D gene is TRBD2 (6 bases). The length of the CDR3 is 16 residues. Trimming cost V 2 bases and J 3 bases, with 17 bases left between them. Looked up from germline, CDR1 is MDHEN and CDR2 is SYDVKM.